These 7 T cell receptor beta chains originate from one sample sequenced in a study of cytotoxic CD8 clonotypes in ibrutinib-treated CLL. Produced via immunoSEQ multiplex PCR; TCRdb's table is partial and in-frame only. The sample lists roughly 150,000 clones; around 84% were seen once. The material sequenced was PBMCs, taken after 12 months of ibrutinib treatment. Receptors were obtained from a human donor with chronic lymphocytic leukemia.

The chain is built from TRBV7-8 and TRBJ1-5; D perhaps matches TRBD1 (6 bases). Germline V gene data show CDR1 as SGHVS and CDR2 as FQNEAQ. This CDR3 has 17 residues. Between the trimmed V and J ends, which lost 1 base and 0 bases, there was a span of 13 bases. In nucleotides, the CDR3 is TGTGCCAGCAGCTTAGGCCGACAGGCGAATAGCAATCAGCCCCAGCATTTT. This codes for CASSLGRQANSNQPQHF.

The chain couples TRBV27 to TRBJ1-1; TRBD1 aligns across 7 bases. Germline assignment: CDR1 MNHEY and CDR2 SMNVEV (reference sequence). This CDR3 contains 14 residues. Trimming took 0 bases from V and 4 from J; bases not matched to a gene: 2. CDR3 protein: CASSLSPGGTEAFF. The DNA for the CDR3 is TGTGCCAGCAGTTTATCCCCAGGGGGCACTGAAGCTTTCTTT.

This rearrangement joins TRBV19 to TRBJ2-6; the D gene could be TRBD1 or TRBD2 (7 bases each). The CDR3 has 18 amino acids. Trimming stripped 0 bases from V and 2 bases from J, with 14 bases between. Germline CDR1 reads LNHDA; CDR2 reads SQIVND (reference sequence). CDR3 nucleotides: TGTGCCAGTAGTATAGATCGGCCAGGGGGGGCTGGGGCCAACGTCCTGACTTTC. Amino acid sequence: CASSIDRPGGAGANVLTF.

The chain recombines TRBV19 with TRBJ1-1; TRBD1 agrees at 7 bases. The V and J ends lost 2 bases and 1 base, in that order; junction bases with no gene match: 19. The CDR3 has 20 residues. The germline CDR1 and CDR2 sequences are LNHDA and SQIVND (reference sequence). The CDR3 sequence is CASSILIWEGARFRNTEAFF. CDR3 nucleotide sequence: TGTGCCAGTAGTATACTGATTTGGGAGGGGGCTAGGTTTCGGAACACTGAAGCTTTCTTT.

This clone was recorded only once. The rearrangement links TRBV30 to TRBJ1-3, with D possibly matching TRBD1 (6 bases). The ends were cut back, 0 bases at V and 0 bases at J, with 27 bases in the middle. The CDR3 has 21 amino acids. The V gene's germline CDR1 is GTSNPN and CDR2 SVGIG (reference sequence). The CDR3 loop reads CAWSVPELDRNYWSSGNTIYF. CDR3 in DNA: TGTGCCTGGAGTGTGCCAGAGTTGGACAGAAACTACTGGTCCTCTGGAAACACCATATATTTT.

This clone was detected only once. The chain recombines TRBV14 with TRBJ2-7; no clear D gene. The germline CDR1 and CDR2 sequences are SGHDN and FVKESK. The length of the CDR3 is 15 residues. The V and J ends lost 1 base and 3 bases respectively, with 13 bases between them. In DNA form, the CDR3 reads TGTGCCAGCAGCCAAGGACGGATCATCTACTACGAGCAGTACTTC. This codes for CASSQGRIIYYEQYF.

The CDR3, as DNA: TGTGCCAGCAGCTCGGGGACCGGCACAGATACGCAGTATTTT. This sequence encodes CASSSGTGTDTQYF. The chain carries TRBV7-2 and TRBJ2-3; D possibly matches TRBD1 or TRBD2 (5 bases each). This CDR3 region has 14 residues. Trimming stripped 4 bases from V and 1 base from J, with 9 bases between. Looked up from germline, CDR1 is SGHTA and CDR2 is FQGNSA. The whole variable domain, remainder taken from reference TRBV7-2 and TRBJ2-3, is GAGVSQSPSNKVTEKGKDVELRCDPISGHTALYWYRQSLGQGLEFLIYFQGNSAPDKSGLPSDRFSAERTGGSVSTLTIQRTQQEDSAVYLCASSSGTGTDTQYFGPGTRLTVL.